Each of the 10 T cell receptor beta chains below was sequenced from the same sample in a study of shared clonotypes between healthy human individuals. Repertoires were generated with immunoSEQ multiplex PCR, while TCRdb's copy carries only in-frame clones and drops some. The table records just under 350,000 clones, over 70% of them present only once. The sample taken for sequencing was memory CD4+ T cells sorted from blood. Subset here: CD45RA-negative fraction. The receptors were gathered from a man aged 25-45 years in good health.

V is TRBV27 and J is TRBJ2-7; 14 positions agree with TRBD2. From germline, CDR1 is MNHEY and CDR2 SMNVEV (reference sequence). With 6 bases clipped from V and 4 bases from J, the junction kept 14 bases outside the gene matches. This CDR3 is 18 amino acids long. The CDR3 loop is CASSLEAPTSGRGYEQYF. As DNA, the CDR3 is TGTGCCAGCAGCCTAGAAGCTCCGACTAGCGGGAGGGGGTACGAGCAGTACTTC.

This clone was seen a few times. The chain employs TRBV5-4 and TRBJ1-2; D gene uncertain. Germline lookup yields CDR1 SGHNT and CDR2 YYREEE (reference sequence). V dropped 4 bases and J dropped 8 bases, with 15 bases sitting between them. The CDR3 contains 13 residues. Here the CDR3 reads CASSEPTGGGYTF. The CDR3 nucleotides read TGTGCCAGCAGCGAGCCGACTGGAGGAGGCTACACCTTC.

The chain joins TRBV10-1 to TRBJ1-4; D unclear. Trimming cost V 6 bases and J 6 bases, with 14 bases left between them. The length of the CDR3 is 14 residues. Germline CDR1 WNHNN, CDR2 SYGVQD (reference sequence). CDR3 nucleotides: TGCGCCAGCAGCCCGAGAAACTCCTATGAAAAACTGTTTTTT. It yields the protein CASSPRNSYEKLFF.

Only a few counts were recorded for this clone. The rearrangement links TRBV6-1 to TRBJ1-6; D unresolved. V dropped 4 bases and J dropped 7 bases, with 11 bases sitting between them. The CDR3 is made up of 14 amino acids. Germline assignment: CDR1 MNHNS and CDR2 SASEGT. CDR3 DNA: TGTGCCAGCAGTGTCGGGGTTATAAATTCACCCCTCCACTTT. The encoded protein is CASSVGVINSPLHF.

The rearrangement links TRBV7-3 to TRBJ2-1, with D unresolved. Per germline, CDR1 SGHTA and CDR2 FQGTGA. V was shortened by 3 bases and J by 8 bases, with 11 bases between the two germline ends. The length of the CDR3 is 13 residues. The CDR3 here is CASSLKPPDEQFF. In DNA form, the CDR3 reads TGTGCCAGCAGCTTGAAGCCCCCGGATGAGCAGTTCTTC.

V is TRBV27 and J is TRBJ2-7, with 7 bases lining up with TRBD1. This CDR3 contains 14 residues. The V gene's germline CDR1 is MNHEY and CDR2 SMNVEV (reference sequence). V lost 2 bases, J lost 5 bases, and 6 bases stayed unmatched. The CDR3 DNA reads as TGTGCCAGCAGTTTAATTTCAGGGGGTAACGAGCAGTACTTC. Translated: CASSLISGGNEQYF.

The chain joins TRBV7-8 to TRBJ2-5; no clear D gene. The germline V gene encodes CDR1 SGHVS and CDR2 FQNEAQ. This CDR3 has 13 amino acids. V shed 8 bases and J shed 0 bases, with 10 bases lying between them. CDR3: CASGYSDQETQYF. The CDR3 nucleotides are TGTGCCAGCGGTTACAGTGACCAAGAGACCCAGTACTTC.

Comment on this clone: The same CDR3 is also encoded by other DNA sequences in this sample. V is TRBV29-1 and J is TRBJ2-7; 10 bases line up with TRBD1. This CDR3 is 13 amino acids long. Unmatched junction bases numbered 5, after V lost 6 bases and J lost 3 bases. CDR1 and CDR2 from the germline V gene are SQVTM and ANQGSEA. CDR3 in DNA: TGCAGCGTGCGGACAGGGGGAAGCTACGAGCAGTACTTC. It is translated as CSVRTGGSYEQYF.

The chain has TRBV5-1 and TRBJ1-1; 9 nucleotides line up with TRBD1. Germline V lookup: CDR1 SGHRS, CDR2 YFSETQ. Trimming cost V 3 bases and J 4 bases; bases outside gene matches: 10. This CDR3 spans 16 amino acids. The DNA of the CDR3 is TGCGCCAGCAGCTCGAACCGGGACAGGGAGACCACTGAAGCTTTCTTT. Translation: CASSSNRDRETTEAFF.

The CDR3 nucleotides are TGTGCCAGCAGCCAGGGTACTAGCGTAACCTACGAGCAGTACTTC. Protein sequence: CASSQGTSVTYEQYF. This chain links TRBV4-2 with TRBJ2-7; 7 bases fit TRBD2. This CDR3 is 15 amino acids long. J lost 2 bases, V lost 3 bases, and 7 bases had no gene match. The V gene's germline CDR1 is LGHNA and CDR2 YNFKEQ.